This T cell receptor (beta chain) was obtained from a study of T-cell reconstitution after alpha-beta-depleted transplantation in children. Only a few counts were recorded for this clonotype. As it was prepared, the TCRbeta library received unique molecular identifiers. TCRdb processed the PCR reads anew with MiXCR; each CDR3 protein has one entry. The sample lists about 360,000 distinct CDR3 sequences, about 14% occurring once. The germline CDR1 and CDR2 sequences are SGHNT and YENEEA. The CDR3 length is 13 residues. V lost 5 bases and J lost 5, with 12 bases in between. The V and J genes are TRBV11-3 and TRBJ1-1; D is uncertain. The receptor was isolated from a human donor who donated a stem cell graft to a child with Fanconi anemia. This specimen consisted of PBMCs, obtained from the stem cell graft. CDR3 loop: CASSTEQETEAFF. Written as DNA, the CDR3 is TGTGCCAGCAGCACCGAACAAGAAACTGAAGCTTTCTTT.